These 14 T cell receptor beta chains came from one sample sequenced in a study of blood T cell repertoires in COVID-19. The method was immunoSEQ multiplex PCR; TCRdb's version includes in-frame clones alone and lacks a portion of them. Among about 480,000 clones listed, roughly 90% were seen once. The material sequenced was PBMCs or T cells enriched from blood (not recorded which). Receptor source: a woman in her thirties or forties who had recovered from COVID-19.

J is TRBJ2-3 and V is TRBV11-3, with TRBD1 identical over 7 bases. The germline V gene encodes CDR1 SGHNT and CDR2 YENEEA. V lost 5 bases, J lost 3 bases, and 5 bases stayed unmatched. The CDR3 consists of 14 residues. CDR3 protein: CASSLEQGTDTQYF. The CDR3, as DNA: TGTGCCAGCAGCCTTGAACAGGGGACAGATACGCAGTATTTT.

The chain is built from TRBV7-6 and TRBJ2-5; TRBD1 matches 8 bases. Per the germline V gene, CDR1 is SGHVS and CDR2 is FNYEAQ. J lost 2 bases, V lost 4 bases, and 15 bases had no gene match. The CDR3 extends over 18 amino acids. CDR3: CASSWTPDGQGGQETQYF. Here the CDR3 DNA reads TGTGCCAGCAGCTGGACTCCCGATGGACAGGGTGGACAAGAGACCCAGTACTTC.

V is TRBV9 and J is TRBJ1-4; no clear D gene. Between the trimmed V and J ends, which lost 0 bases and 1 base, there was a span of 7 bases. CDR3 length: 15 residues. Per germline, CDR1 SGDLS and CDR2 YYNGEE. The CDR3 protein is CASSVAMITNEKLFF. The DNA of the CDR3 is TGTGCCAGCAGCGTAGCTATGATAACTAATGAAAAACTGTTTTTT.

The rearrangement joins TRBV24-1 to TRBJ2-1; possibly TRBD1 for D (6 bases). Trimming stripped 2 bases from V and 8 bases from J, with 6 bases between. The germline V gene has CDR1 KGHDR and CDR2 SFDVKD. CDR3 length equals 12 residues. The DNA for the CDR3 is TGTGCCACCAGTGATTGGACAGATGAGCAGTTCTTC. The encoded protein is CATSDWTDEQFF.

The V call is TRBV2, the J call TRBJ2-5, with D perhaps TRBD2 (5 bases). Germline V gene lookup returns CDR1 SNHLY and CDR2 FYNNEI. With 8 bases removed from V and 4 bases from J, the gap between germline ends came to 11 bases. There are 12 residues in the CDR3. CDR3 nucleotide sequence: TGTGCCAGCGTGGATAGCGCAGAGACCCAGTACTTC. Its translation is CASVDSAETQYF.

In this sample, this clone turned up once. The J gene is TRBJ1-5, the V gene TRBV12-5, with TRBD1 identical over 7 bases. This CDR3 comprises 18 residues. V was clipped by 4 bases and J by 0 bases; unmatched bases: 12. CDR1 and CDR2 (germline): LGHNT, FRNRAP. The DNA for the CDR3 is TGTGCTAGTGGTTCGGGACAGACCGACTTTTATAGCAATCAGCCCCAGCATTTT. This gives the protein CASGSGQTDFYSNQPQHF.

The chain is built from TRBV18 and TRBJ1-1, with 8 bases lining up with TRBD1. This CDR3 region has 14 residues. Germline loops: CDR1 KGHSH, CDR2 LQKENI. V lost 6 bases to trimming and J lost 0 bases; unmatched junction nucleotides: 3. In nucleotides, the CDR3 is TGTGCCAGCTCCAGACAGGGGTTGAACACTGAAGCTTTCTTT. Its protein is CASSRQGLNTEAFF.

There are a few counts of this clone. The V and J genes are TRBV5-1 and TRBJ2-1, with D perhaps matching TRBD2 (6 bases). Between the trimmed V and J ends, which lost 0 bases and 9 bases, there was a span of 13 bases. Germline lookup yields CDR1 SGHRS and CDR2 YFSETQ. The CDR3 sequence is 14 residues long. The CDR3 DNA is TGCGCCAGCAGCTTGGCCGAGACTAGAGTTGAGCAGTTCTTC. Protein: CASSLAETRVEQFF.

In this sample, this clone turned up a few times. CDR3 protein: CASEGVDEQFF. For the CDR3, the DNA is TGTGCCAGCGAAGGAGTTGATGAGCAGTTCTTC. The chain uses TRBV25-1 and TRBJ2-1; D gene unclear. Between the trimmed V and J ends, which lost 8 bases and 8 bases, there was a span of 10 bases. The length of the CDR3 is 11 residues. Germline CDR1 MGHDK, CDR2 SYGVNS.

The chain employs TRBV29-1 and TRBJ1-2; 11 bases match TRBD1. This CDR3 region has 19 residues. The V and J ends lost 6 bases and 5 bases, in that order; junction bases with no gene match: 23. Per the germline V gene, CDR1 is SQVTM and CDR2 is ANQGSEA. CDR3: CSVPLQSRDRGVEGYGYTF. DNA of the CDR3: TGCAGCGTCCCACTGCAAAGCCGGGACAGGGGGGTTGAGGGATATGGCTACACCTTC.

This chain uses TRBV15 with TRBJ1-1; D is possibly TRBD1 (6 bases). This CDR3 is 17 amino acids long. Deletions cut 0 bases from V and 4 bases from J, with 18 bases between. Germline loops: CDR1 LNHNV, CDR2 YYDKDF (reference sequence). The CDR3 sequence: CATSRDRAGAPFTEAFF. The CDR3 coding sequence is TGTGCCACCAGCAGAGATCGTGCAGGGGCCCCCTTCACTGAAGCTTTCTTT.

The chain carries TRBV5-6 and TRBJ1-2; D remains unclear. This CDR3 contains 13 residues. V shed 1 base and J shed 9 bases, with 13 bases lying between them. CDR1 and CDR2 from the germline V gene are SGHDT and YYEEEE. CDR3 DNA: TGTGCCAGCAGCTTGAGGGTAGCGATGCGCTACACCTTC. It translates to CASSLRVAMRYTF.

V usage is TRBV14 and J usage is TRBJ1-2, with a possible D match to TRBD1 (5 bases). The CDR3 extends over 15 amino acids. Germline-derived CDR1 and CDR2 are SGHDN and FVKESK. Between the trimmed V and J ends, which lost 0 bases and 4 bases, there was a span of 12 bases. CDR3 coding DNA: TGTGCCAGCAGCCAAGATCAAAGGGGCCCCTATGGCTACACCTTC. Translation: CASSQDQRGPYGYTF. Together with reference TRBV14 and TRBJ1-2, the CDR3 gives the full variable domain: EAGVTQFPSHSVIEKGQTVTLRCDPISGHDNLYWYRRVMGKEIKFLLHFVKESKQDESGMPNNRFLAERTGGTYSTLKVQPAELEDSGVYFCASSQDQRGPYGYTFGSGTRLTVV.

The chain joins TRBV10-1 to TRBJ1-1, with no clear D. Trimming pared 2 bases from V and 4 bases from J, leaving 8 bases between. The CDR3 contains 13 residues. The germline gives CDR1 WNHNN, CDR2 SYGVQD (reference sequence). The CDR3 loop reads CASSEGYSTEAFF. CDR3 DNA sequence: TGCGCCAGCAGTGAGGGGTACAGCACTGAAGCTTTCTTT.